The subject of this entry is one T cell receptor beta chain. Its antigen has not been determined. Base qualities are not recorded, but no much larger clone differs from it by a single base. These data come from a study of cytomegalovirus exposure and HLA in healthy donors (dated by TCRdb to about 2017). Looking at the study overall: In an earlier analysis of 450 to 750 of the donors, around 290 Gb of sequence data and 117 million unique TCR beta sequences from approximately 180 million T cells were reported. An early release covering around 630 HLA-typed donors comprised roughly 300 gigabases of sequencing data and roughly 86 million unique TCR sequences. Of the roughly 400 genotyped donors, 65% to 90% were placed in the genetic ancestry cluster associated with self-reported Caucasian donors. The aim of the study was to test whether cataloging public T cell receptors could identify signatures of past pathogen exposure. The study used immunosequencing to profile the T cell repertoires of several hundred subjects and linked those repertoires to cytomegalovirus serostatus. In addition to the first cohort of 666 subjects, a separate validation cohort of under 150 different subjects was used. High-throughput TCR immunosequencing, statistical association of individual TCRs with disease status, and machine learning were combined to predict cytomegalovirus infection status. In a later analysis, previously published TCR beta repertoires from fewer than 750 donors were re-analyzed and high-resolution HLA genotyping was added so that TCR occurrence patterns could be studied. The later analysis used no new phenotypic data to find candidate immune exposures, relying instead on TCR beta sequences and their occurrence across donors. An earlier analysis of 587 of the donors applied high-throughput TCR beta sequencing to assess whether each TCR beta V gene segment acted as functional or pseudogenic. Donor age, sex, ethnicity and CMV serostatus were compiled alongside the repertoire data. Genome-wide SNP genotypes for about three fifths of the roughly 700 donors were used in a later genetic analysis, which treated that subset as a discovery cohort. All discovery cohort repertoires had been generated on a single sequencing platform. HLA typing covered class I and class II loci at four-digit resolution. The number of typed donors differed by locus: roughly 620-630 for A, B, C, DRB1 and DQB1; approximately 520 for DQA1; roughly 600 for DPA1; and some 450 for DPB1. Four or five DR-DQ haplotypes were handled as single units for association and clustering because linkage in the cohort was strong. On average, around 230,000 unique TCR beta nucleotide sequences were sequenced per donor among more than 350 genotyped donors of the cohort, with roughly a sixth of those sequences being non-productive.

The library was produced with the immunoSEQ multiplex PCR assay. For the multiplex PCR, a mixture combining 60 forward primers for TCR Vbeta segments and 13 reverse primers for TCR Jbeta segments was used. A multiplex PCR assay on genomic DNA amplified the CDR3 region of rearranged TCR beta genes. On the Illumina HiSeq System, the amplified TCR beta libraries were sequenced as 87-base-pair reads. Concerning the study's data processing: A later analysis counted about 76 million unique TCR beta chains across the 600 to 850 repertoires, and roughly 11 million of these chains were shared by at least two donors. Raw reads were error-corrected and collapsed into unique sequences by a nearest-neighbor algorithm in which closely related sequences were merged to remove PCR and sequencing errors. V, D and J gene segments were assigned by aligning CDR3 sequences to IMGT reference sequences. For a sequence to be retained, a match of at least six nucleotides to both a V gene segment and a J gene segment was required. A rearrangement was called productive if the CDR3 had no stop codons and remained in frame with V and J, and every other rearrangement was called non-productive. CDR3 was defined by IMGT convention, running from the second conserved V-encoded cysteine to the conserved J-encoded phenylalanine. Sequences without an unambiguous match to a single V gene segment were excluded from the earlier analysis of several hundred of the donors. An earlier analysis of approximately 590 of the donors called V segments functional above 56.7% productive rearrangements and segregating when the between-donor standard deviation exceeded 5%. A statistical classification framework was built for diagnosing cytomegalovirus status from the catalog of TCR beta chain sequences. In a later analysis, V and J genes were assigned by comparing TCR nucleotide sequences against IMGT/GENE-DB human TR gene sequences. The TCRdist pipeline was used in a later analysis to assign CDR3 sequences and most-parsimonious VDJ recombination scenarios. A later analysis defined each TCR beta chain by its CDR3 amino acid sequence plus V-gene family, and excluded reads lacking a unique V-gene family. To address suspected cross-contamination and a sequencing artifact, a later analysis removed 592 highly shared, low-generation-probability nucleotide sequences. A later analysis calculated a clonal expansion index for each public chain from normalized within-repertoire ranks of inferred template counts. In a later analysis, generation probabilities were computed with a VDJ recombination model fitted to out-of-frame rearrangements, and the resulting probabilities were checked against IGoR. A later analysis scored TCR-TCR, TCR-HLA and TCR-CMV co-occurrence with hypergeometric tests, applying a repertoire-size bias correction to TCR pairs. A later analysis estimated false discovery rates by permuting HLA or CMV assignments 20 times. A later analysis grouped co-occurring TCRs with DBSCAN, adding TCRdist sequence similarity when clustering within HLA-allele-positive subsets. Repertoires with fewer than 30,000 or more than 120,000 public chains, plus five repertoires with anomalous nucleotide sharing, were excluded from co-occurrence clustering. TCRdb took this table from immuneACCESS and kept in-frame rearrangements with V and J called. Such tables lack part of the clones; where checked against another copy, unresolved V genes explain under half of the gap, and the rest is unexplained. V and J calls and clone size come straight from that table; D and trimming were deduced from the DNA. This sample lists 57,000 or so clones; about two thirds were detected once. Of the sample, approximately 19% is held by the ten largest clones.

In total, about 650 healthy bone marrow donors made up the cohort. At the time of sampling, every cohort member was nominally healthy, though immune exposures that went unrecorded were likely present. The donor tested CMV seropositive, placing the donor among the 289 seropositive members of the cohort. Every donor gave a peripheral blood sample, and the peripheral blood mononuclear cells from that sample were used for TCR beta sequencing. The Qiagen DNeasy Blood Extraction Kit was used to extract genomic DNA from the blood cell samples. Here is what the overall study found, with its caveats: Only TCR beta chains were sequenced in this cohort, and the absence of alpha or paired-chain data limited detectable features. A group of highly shared sequence variants was considered likely to be a technical artifact of the sequencing pipeline. A further reported finding was that TCR beta sequences accurately predicted the HLA-A and HLA-B alleles for most subjects in the first cohort. Linkage disequilibrium might explain the correlated functional status among segregating V segments, but an unknown experimental factor could not be excluded. In both the original and validation cohorts, the classifier was reported to diagnose cytomegalovirus status with high specificity and sensitivity. In an earlier analysis of some 540 of the donors, most TCR beta V segments appeared in productive rearrangements about 87% or about 30% of the time, broadly matching IMGT annotations. Roughly uniform sequencing depth across donors was assumed in presence/absence analyses, although this assumption may not hold. A later analysis associated 15,000 to 20,000 TCR beta sequences with specific HLA alleles at a false discovery rate of 0.05. Compared with equally common non-associated chains, HLA-associated TCR beta chains in a later analysis were more clonally expanded and had lower generation probabilities. It was suggested by the authors that the approach could potentially be generalized to other disease states and immunological phenotypes. Several of the top co-occurrence clusters appeared to be linked to parvovirus B19, influenza, CMV and Epstein-Barr virus, according to a later analysis. The study listed 150 to 200 TCR beta chains as associated with cytomegalovirus. Roughly 15 rarely observed V segments, including chromosome 9 orphons, were excluded from the earlier analysis of a few hundred of the donors because counts were too low. In vitro tests confirmed that a few of the cytomegalovirus-associated TCR beta chains recognize cytomegalovirus antigens. In a later analysis, most CMV-associated TCR beta chains were found to appear HLA-restricted, with HLA associations seemingly driven largely by CMV exposure. Because the 87-base-pair reads could not distinguish some IMGT-functional V segments, including TRBV6-2 and TRBV6-3, those segments were excluded. In a later genetic analysis, a missense DCLRE1C variant was associated with V-gene and J-gene trimming of TCR beta chains, and the association was replicated in an independent cohort. The only immune exposure information available for the cohort was CMV serostatus. In a later analysis, TCR association rates were found to vary across HLA loci, with the most associated TCRs seen for DRB1 alleles and the fewest for HLA-C alleles. When HLA alleles, especially DR and DQ, strongly co-occurred, attributing TCR associations to individual alleles was difficult. Most TCR sequences were observed very rarely across donors, whereas some public TCRs were present in many individuals. HLA typing was unavailable for some donors at each locus, so association tests used only the typed subset. Compared with the roughly 600-donor mean, donors in an Asian-associated ancestry cluster had fewer N-insertions in productive TCRs, according to a later genetic analysis.

Measured from the cysteine to the phenylalanine, the CDR3 is 16 residues long. The sequence is cut down to CDR3 DNA, 48 bases in frame from base 1. From V the trimming removes 1 base and from J it removes 6 bases, while the gene matches leave 9 bases of the junction unaccounted for. CDR1 and CDR2 (SGHVS, FQNEAQ) derive from the germline V gene. Sequencing was performed on PBMCs. The chain is assembled from TRBV7-8 and TRBJ2-7, with 10 middle bases fitting TRBD1. The sequence came from a woman aged 60 to 75 in good health and CMV-seropositive. The nucleotide sequence is TGTGCCAGCAGCTTAGGGGGACAGGGGATCAGTTTCGAGCAGTACTTC. It is translated as CASSLGGQGISFEQYF. Reference TRBV7-8 and TRBJ2-7 proteins supply the regions before and after the CDR3; the full variable domain is: GAGVSQSPRYKVAKRGQDVALRCDPISGHVSLFWYQQALGQGPEFLTYFQNEAQLDKSGLPSDRFFAERPEGSVSTLKIQRTQQEDSAVYLCASSLGGQGISFEQYFGPGTRLTVT.